Following are 11 T cell receptor beta chains from one sample sequenced in a study of cytomegalovirus exposure and HLA in healthy donors. Sequencing was performed with immunoSEQ multiplex PCR; in TCRdb, only in-frame clones are kept and a portion is missing. Among roughly 100,000 clones, around 83% were seen once, and the ten largest hold over 3%. Sequencing was done on a sample of PBMCs. All receptors come from a woman under 30 in good health and CMV-seropositive.

The J gene is TRBJ2-1, the V gene TRBV6-1; tentative D call: TRBD2 (6 bases). Trimming took off 4 bases at V and 3 bases at J, with 13 bases between the two ends. The germline V gene has CDR1 MNHNS and CDR2 SASEGT. The CDR3 has 15 amino acids. DNA for the CDR3: TGTGCCAGCAGTGTCGGGGGACTCAACTACAATGAGCAGTTCTTC. Protein: CASSVGGLNYNEQFF.

The rearrangement links TRBV11-1 to TRBJ2-2; unclear D gene. The ends were cut back, 8 bases at V and 3 bases at J, with 4 bases in the middle. This CDR3 comprises 11 residues. Looked up from germline, CDR1 is SGHAT and CDR2 is FQDESV (reference sequence). CDR3 region: CASSDTGELFF. In nucleotides, the CDR3 is TGTGCCAGCTCGGACACCGGGGAGCTGTTTTTT.

The chain combines TRBV5-1 with TRBJ1-1, with 7 nucleotides matching TRBD1. The germline V gene encodes CDR1 SGHRS and CDR2 YFSETQ. The CDR3 loop spans 14 amino acids. J lost 1 base, V lost 6 bases, and 6 bases had no gene match. The CDR3 here is CASTRQGWNTEAFF. CDR3 sequence (DNA): TGCGCCAGCACTAGACAGGGATGGAACACTGAAGCTTTCTTT.

V gene TRBV7-6 combines with J gene TRBJ2-7, with 7 positions matching TRBD1. CDR1 is SGHVS, CDR2 FNYEAQ, per germline. This CDR3 has 15 amino acids. Trimming took 1 base from V and 3 from J; bases not matched to a gene: 6. The CDR3 is CASSLERGPNYEQYF. The CDR3 bases are TGTGCCAGCAGCTTAGAGAGGGGGCCAAACTACGAGCAGTACTTC.

The V gene is TRBV14, the J gene TRBJ2-1, with TRBD2 matching 7 bases. The germline V gene encodes CDR1 SGHDN and CDR2 FVKESK. The CDR3 runs 15 residues. J lost 5 bases, V lost 1 base, and 5 bases had no gene match. CDR3 sequence (DNA): TGTGCCAGCAGCCAAGTCCAGCGGGGCCACAATGAGCAGTTCTTC. This codes for CASSQVQRGHNEQFF. The full variable domain, rest sourced from reference TRBV14 and TRBJ2-1, is EAGVTQFPSHSVIEKGQTVTLRCDPISGHDNLYWYRRVMGKEIKFLLHFVKESKQDESGMPNNRFLAERTGGTYSTLKVQPAELEDSGVYFCASSQVQRGHNEQFFGPGTRLTVL.

The chain recombines TRBV11-2 with TRBJ2-7; perhaps TRBD1 as D (6 bases). V lost 3 bases to trimming and J lost 4 bases, with 22 bases between them. Germline V CDR1 and CDR2: SGHAT, FQNNGV. The CDR3 contains 17 residues. This CDR3 is CASSLDRGTSVRYEQYF. The CDR3 coding sequence is TGTGCCAGCAGCTTGGATCGAGGGACATCCGTGCGGTACGAGCAGTACTTC. The entire variable domain, with the rest obtained from reference TRBV11-2 and TRBJ2-7, is as follows: EAGVAQSPRYKIIEKRQSVAFWCNPISGHATLYWYQQILGQGPKLLIQFQNNGVVDDSQLPKDRFSAERLKGVDSTLKIQPAKLEDSAVYLCASSLDRGTSVRYEQYFGPGTRLTVT.

This chain joins TRBV30 and TRBJ2-6; D remains unclear. Germline V lookup: CDR1 GTSNPN, CDR2 SVGIG (reference sequence). The CDR3 has 12 amino acids. V lost 5 bases to trimming and J lost 0 bases, with 2 bases between them. CDR3 sequence reads: CAWLSGANVLTF. The CDR3 DNA follows: TGTGCCTGGCTCTCTGGGGCCAACGTCCTGACTTTC.

The genes are TRBV5-1 and TRBJ2-5; 7 bases match TRBD2. The V gene's germline CDR1 is SGHRS and CDR2 YFSETQ. CDR3 size: 16 residues. Trimming took 0 bases from V and 5 from J; bases not matched to a gene: 10. CDR3 DNA: TGCGCCAGCAGCTTGGAATCCGGGGGGTCTTGGGAGACCCAGTACTTC. Its protein is CASSLESGGSWETQYF. The variable domain in full, completed from reference TRBV5-1 and TRBJ2-5, reads KAGVTQTPRYLIKTRGQQVTLSCSPISGHRSVSWYQQTPGQGLQFLFEYFSETQRNKGNFPGRFSGRQFSNSRSEMNVSTLELGDSALYLCASSLESGGSWETQYFGPGTRLLVL.

J is TRBJ2-1 and V is TRBV15, with TRBD1 as a possible D gene (6 bases). With 1 base removed from V and 7 bases from J, the gap between germline ends came to 14 bases. The V gene's germline CDR1 is LNHNV and CDR2 YYDKDF (reference sequence). This CDR3 contains 15 residues. CDR3 DNA: TGTGCCACCAGCAGAGTTGGGGGCGGGCTGAATGAGCAGTTCTTC. It encodes CATSRVGGGLNEQFF.

This chain uses TRBV27 with TRBJ1-1, with TRBD1 matching over 10 bases. The length of the CDR3 is 16 residues. The trim removed 4 bases at V and 0 bases at J, leaving 5 bases unmatched. Germline V gene data show CDR1 as MNHEY and CDR2 as SMNVEV (reference sequence). The CDR3 DNA is TGTGCCAGCAGTTCATTGGGACAGGGGATGAACACTGAAGCTTTCTTT. Protein: CASSSLGQGMNTEAFF.

The V and J genes are TRBV6-5 and TRBJ2-2, with 10 bases aligning to TRBD1. This CDR3 region has 14 residues. J was trimmed by 8 bases and V by 5 bases; bases with no gene match: 5. Germline CDR1 and CDR2: MNHEY and SVGAGI. The CDR3 DNA is TGTGCCAGCAGTACGGGACAGGGGTTTGGGGAGCTGTTTTTT. The encoded protein is CASSTGQGFGELFF.